This TCR beta chain was documented in a study of control samples from healthy donors and cancer patients. Measured with immunoSEQ multiplex PCR; TCRdb has only the in-frame clones, and not every one. The profile covers 130,000 to 150,000 clones, with roughly nine tenths appearing a single time and approximately 8.6% taken by the ten largest. The source is a woman in her 30s in good health. The sequencing sample was made of blood.

DNA of the CDR3: TGCGCCAGCAGGAGGGAGGCTAACTATGGCTACACCTTC. Amino acids: CASRREANYGYTF. The V gene is TRBV5-1, the J gene TRBJ1-2; D gene uncertain. In germline, CDR1 is SGHRS, CDR2 YFSETQ. Trimming took 5 bases from V and 0 from J, leaving 8 bases between them. This CDR3 is 13 amino acids long.